Below are 28 T cell receptor beta chains sequenced from a single sample in a study of OX40 agonist ivuxolimab in advanced cancers. TCRdb keeps only in-frame clones here, not all; method: immunoSEQ multiplex PCR. The sample consists of tens of thousands of clones, roughly 89% of them appearing once. Sequencing was performed on CD4+ or CD8+ T cells sorted from blood, taken in a trial of the OX40 agonist ivuxolimab. The receptors here all came from an adult with an advanced solid tumor such as melanoma, head and neck, liver or kidney cancer.

There are a few counts of this clone. This sequence joins TRBV25-1 and TRBJ2-1; the D gene is possibly TRBD1 (5 bases). The CDR3 is 12 amino acids. CDR1 MGHDK and CDR2 SYGVNS come from the germline V gene. Trimming shortened V by 3 bases and J by 15 bases, and 15 bases separated the two germline ends. CDR3 coding DNA: TGTGCCAGCAGTGACCAGGGCCTCACCCGGTTCTTC. Translating it yields CASSDQGLTRFF.

This rearrangement joins TRBV5-6 to TRBJ1-4, with D perhaps TRBD1 (6 bases). The germline CDR1 and CDR2 sequences are SGHDT and YYEEEE. The ends were cut back, 2 bases at V and 8 bases at J, with 13 bases in the middle. This CDR3 region has 14 residues. CDR3 residues: CASSFAGGMEKLFF. The CDR3 nucleotides read TGTGCCAGCAGCTTTGCGGGGGGCATGGAAAAACTGTTTTTT.

V is TRBV6-5 and J is TRBJ1-1; D call uncertain. The V end lost 6 bases, the J end lost 1 base, and 9 bases lay between the germline ends. Germline V CDR1 and CDR2: MNHEY, SVGAGI. The CDR3 is 13 residues long. CDR3 loop: CASRRVGNTEAFF. In DNA form, the CDR3 reads TGTGCCAGCAGACGGGTTGGGAACACTGAAGCTTTCTTT.

The chain couples TRBV6-1 to TRBJ2-7; TRBD1 matches at 9 bases. This CDR3 has 15 amino acids. Germline values: CDR1 MNHNS, CDR2 SASEGT. Unmatched junction bases numbered 6, after V lost 0 bases and J lost 6 bases. In nucleotides, the CDR3 is TGTGCCAGCAGTGAAGCGGGGACAGGGACCTCCGAGCAGTACTTC. It codes for CASSEAGTGTSEQYF.

V usage is TRBV6-5 and J usage is TRBJ1-6, with 9 bases lining up with TRBD1. Losses at the gene ends were 7 bases for V and 9 bases for J; bases not matched to a gene: 10. Germline CDR1 and CDR2: MNHEY and SVGAGI. The CDR3 is 15 residues long. For the CDR3, the DNA is TGTGCCAGCATCCGGGACAGGGAGGGGACTTCACCCCTCCACTTT. Protein: CASIRDREGTSPLHF.

V gene TRBV6-6 combines with J gene TRBJ1-6; D perhaps matches TRBD1 (5 bases). Germline CDR1 MNHNY, CDR2 SVGAGI (reference sequence). This CDR3 region has 15 residues. Trimming took 5 bases from V and 4 from J, leaving 12 bases between them. CDR3 protein: CASSGAEEYNSPLHF. Written as DNA, the CDR3 is TGTGCCAGCAGTGGGGCAGAAGAATATAATTCACCCCTCCACTTT.

This sequence joins TRBV5-1 and TRBJ2-3, with D maybe TRBD2 (7 bases). Germline loops: CDR1 SGHRS, CDR2 YFSETQ. V lost 4 bases and J lost 4, with 16 bases in between. The CDR3 has 15 amino acids. The CDR3: CASSHRAGESDTQYF. The DNA of the CDR3 is TGCGCCAGCAGCCACAGGGCGGGAGAATCAGATACGCAGTATTTT.

This sequence joins TRBV18 and TRBJ2-2, with TRBD2 identical over 9 bases. V trimming: 3 bases; J trimming: 0 bases; junction bases outside the gene matches: 2. This CDR3 is 16 amino acids long. Germline CDR1 is KGHSH and CDR2 is LQKENI. The chain's CDR3 is CASSPSGGANTGELFF. Here the CDR3 DNA reads TGTGCCAGCTCACCTAGCGGGGGCGCGAACACCGGGGAGCTGTTTTTT.

This chain joins TRBV2 and TRBJ2-7; D not certain. Trimming cost V 3 bases and J 0 bases, with 9 bases left between them. Germline loops: CDR1 SNHLY, CDR2 FYNNEI. The CDR3 runs to 14 residues. For the CDR3, the DNA is TGTGCCAGCAGTGAGAGGTCCACCTCCTACGAGCAGTACTTC. Amino acids: CASSERSTSYEQYF. Based on the CDR3 plus reference TRBV2 and TRBJ2-7, the full variable domain is EPEVTQTPSHQVTQMGQEVILRCVPISNHLYFYWYRQILGQKVEFLVSFYNNEISEKSEIFDDQFSVERPDGSNFTLKIRSTKLEDSAMYFCASSERSTSYEQYFGPGTRLTVT.

This clone was found once. The V and J genes are TRBV6-6 and TRBJ1-2; D is unresolved. CDR1 MNHNY and CDR2 SVGAGI come from the germline V gene (reference sequence). V was cut by 4 bases and J by 7 bases, with 7 bases left in between. This CDR3 has 11 amino acids. The CDR3 reads CASSLGGGYTF. In nucleotides, the CDR3 is TGTGCCAGCAGTTTGGGCGGTGGCTACACCTTC.

This sequence joins TRBV27 and TRBJ1-2, with D possibly being TRBD1 (5 bases). The CDR3 length is 15 residues. Looked up from germline, CDR1 is MNHEY and CDR2 is SMNVEV (reference sequence). The V end lost 7 bases, the J end lost 4 bases, and 19 bases lay between the germline ends. The CDR3 DNA sequence: TGTGCCAGCACCACGATTCGGCAGGGTGGCTATGGCTACACCTTC. Its translation is CASTTIRQGGYGYTF.

The rearrangement joins TRBV2 to TRBJ2-5; weak D call: TRBD2 (5 bases). The germline V gene has CDR1 SNHLY and CDR2 FYNNEI. This CDR3 contains 13 residues. V lost 5 bases, J lost 5 bases, and 12 bases lay in between. CDR3 sequence: CASSRRTGETQYF. The CDR3 DNA reads as TGTGCCAGCAGTAGACGGACGGGGGAGACCCAGTACTTC.

The CDR3 loop is CASTENQETQYF. CDR3 sequence (DNA): TGTGCCAGCACCGAGAACCAAGAGACCCAGTACTTC. This chain joins TRBV7-9 and TRBJ2-5; D remains ambiguous. Germline loops: CDR1 SEHNR, CDR2 FQNEAQ (reference sequence). The length of the CDR3 is 12 residues. Trimming removed 7 bases at V and 0 bases at J, with 6 bases between.

This clone came up a few times. This chain uses TRBV7-6 with TRBJ2-7; possible D gene TRBD2, 6 bases. The V and J ends lost 2 bases and 4 bases respectively, with 9 bases between them. Germline lookup yields CDR1 SGHVS and CDR2 FNYEAQ. The CDR3 loop spans 13 amino acids. CDR3 amino acids: CASSLMTSYEQYF. The CDR3 DNA reads as TGTGCCAGCAGCTTAATGACTAGTTACGAGCAGTACTTC.

The rearrangement joins TRBV6-1 to TRBJ2-2; D might be TRBD2 (6 bases). Per germline, CDR1 MNHNS and CDR2 SASEGT. V was cut by 8 bases and J by 6 bases, with 16 bases left in between. The CDR3 is made up of 14 amino acids. The CDR3 nucleotides are TGTGCCAGCCTCGGGGTGGGGACTCCCGGGGAGCTGTTTTTT. It specifies CASLGVGTPGELFF.

V usage is TRBV5-1 and J usage is TRBJ2-2, with D perhaps TRBD1 (5 bases). The V end was cut by 0 bases, the J end by 5 bases, with 8 bases between. The CDR3 has 14 residues. Germline assignment: CDR1 SGHRS and CDR2 YFSETQ. This CDR3 is CASSLDRKTGELFF. CDR3 DNA sequence: TGCGCCAGCAGCTTGGACAGGAAGACCGGGGAGCTGTTTTTT.

The V gene is TRBV29-1, the J gene TRBJ2-7; 8 nucleotides agree with TRBD1. This CDR3 is built from 15 residues. Per germline, CDR1 SQVTM and CDR2 ANQGSEA. With 6 bases clipped from V and 2 bases from J, the junction kept 12 bases outside the gene matches. CDR3 sequence (DNA): TGCAGCGTCAAAACCGGGACAGGCTCCACCTACGAGCAGTACTTC. As protein: CSVKTGTGSTYEQYF.

This clone was recorded only once. CDR3 DNA sequence: TGTGCCAGCAGCTTAGATCGGGGTTCGGGGACCCAGTACTTC. It codes for CASSLDRGSGTQYF. The V and J genes are TRBV11-2 and TRBJ2-5; D is perhaps TRBD2 (5 bases). The CDR3 is 14 residues long. V lost 0 bases and J 7 bases, leaving 12 bases between the germline ends. Germline assignment: CDR1 SGHAT and CDR2 FQNNGV.

The rearrangement uses TRBV2 and TRBJ2-7, with D maybe TRBD1 (5 bases). CDR1 and CDR2 (germline): SNHLY, FYNNEI. CDR3 length: 11 residues. Trimming stripped 8 bases from V and 3 bases from J, with 8 bases between. CDR3: CASGAVYEQYF. CDR3 sequence (DNA): TGTGCCAGCGGGGCAGTCTACGAGCAGTACTTC.

This chain uses TRBV5-4 with TRBJ2-1, with TRBD2 identical over 15 bases. After removal of 4 bases from V and 10 bases from J, the junction contained 6 bases not matched to a gene. The germline CDR1 and CDR2 sequences are SGHNT and YYREEE (reference sequence). This CDR3 region has 15 residues. The CDR3 is CASSTGLAGGGEQFF. The CDR3 region has the DNA TGTGCCAGCAGCACGGGACTAGCGGGAGGAGGGGAGCAGTTCTTC.

This chain joins TRBV6-5 and TRBJ1-3; D possibly corresponds to TRBD1 (6 bases). The length of the CDR3 is 15 residues. Trimming stripped 2 bases from V and 4 bases from J, with 12 bases between. CDR1 is MNHEY, CDR2 SVGAGI, per germline. The CDR3 reads CASSYGGQTGNTIYF. The CDR3, as DNA: TGTGCCAGCAGTTACGGGGGGCAAACAGGAAACACCATATATTTT.

V usage is TRBV6-1 and J usage is TRBJ1-5, with unresolved D. Trimming stripped 3 bases from V and 6 bases from J, with 9 bases between. Germline V gene sequence: CDR1 MNHNS, CDR2 SASEGT. This CDR3 has 13 residues. CDR3 protein: CASSDRIAQPQHF. CDR3 DNA: TGTGCCAGCAGTGACCGGATAGCTCAGCCCCAGCATTTT.

In DNA form, the CDR3 reads TGTGCCTGGACGCAGGGGGTTACAGATACGCAGTATTTT. Translated: CAWTQGVTDTQYF. The chain combines TRBV30 with TRBJ2-3, with 7 bases identical to TRBD1. V gave up 4 bases and J gave up 3 bases; unmatched junction bases: 4. Per germline, CDR1 GTSNPN and CDR2 SVGIG (reference sequence). The CDR3 is 13 amino acids.

The gene calls are TRBV9 and TRBJ2-2; either TRBD1 or TRBD2 may supply D (5 bases each). V was shortened by 0 bases and J by 7 bases, with 10 bases between the two germline ends. The CDR3 loop spans 14 amino acids. Per germline, CDR1 SGDLS and CDR2 YYNGEE. This chain's CDR3 is CASSVVGAGGELFF. Here the CDR3 DNA reads TGTGCCAGCAGCGTAGTTGGGGCGGGCGGGGAGCTGTTTTTT.

V gene TRBV7-2 combines with J gene TRBJ2-4; 8 bases line up with TRBD1. The V gene's germline CDR1 is SGHTA and CDR2 FQGNSA. CDR3 length: 14 residues. Losses at the gene ends were 5 bases for V and 8 bases for J; bases not matched to a gene: 8. Here the CDR3 DNA reads TGTGCCAGCAGCCCGAAGACAGGGGATGACATTCAGTACTTC. As protein: CASSPKTGDDIQYF.

This chain uses TRBV19 with TRBJ2-3; 10 nucleotides agree with TRBD2. This CDR3 has 15 amino acids. Trimming at V came to 5 bases and at J to 2 bases, leaving 4 bases not matched to a gene. Germline V gene data show CDR1 as LNHDA and CDR2 as SQIVND (reference sequence). The CDR3 nucleotides are TGTGCCAGTAGTGGGAGCGGGGGGGCCACAGATACGCAGTATTTT. Translated: CASSGSGGATDTQYF.

The rearrangement uses TRBV14 and TRBJ1-2; 7 positions agree with TRBD1. Germline V gives CDR1 SGHDN, CDR2 FVKESK. The J segment lost 5 bases and the V segment lost 0 bases, leaving 6 bases of the junction unmatched. The CDR3 consists of 15 residues. CDR3 nucleotides: TGTGCCAGCAGCCAAGAAGGGCAGGGGGTGTATGGCTACACCTTC. Protein sequence: CASSQEGQGVYGYTF.

This sequence joins TRBV30 and TRBJ1-5; no firm D call. Trimming took 5 bases from V and 3 from J, leaving 8 bases between them. The germline gives CDR1 GTSNPN, CDR2 SVGIG (reference sequence). The CDR3 loop spans 12 amino acids. The CDR3 DNA follows: TGTGCCTGGGGAACTAACAATCAGCCCCAGCATTTT. Its translation is CAWGTNNQPQHF.